One sample yielded the 7 T cell receptor beta chains listed below, sequenced in a study of T cell repertoires in cytomegalovirus infection (dated by TCRdb to about 2019). For sequencing, an Illumina HiSeq 1500 was employed. Clones were called with MiXCR by TCRdb after fastp trimmed the public reads at Q25, and only in-frame beta chains were retained. CDR3 protein sequences are deduplicated, and each keeps its most common genes and DNA. The sample records hundreds of thousands of distinct CDR3 sequences, approximately 25% of which are singletons. Together, the top ten hold 8% of the sample. The sequencing sample was made of CD8+ T cells from PBMCs. The receptors derive from a human donor in good health (CMV status not recorded). Some clones in this sample may be carry-over from other donors' samples.

This clonotype was counted at least ten times. This chain links TRBV7-8 with TRBJ2-7; D possibly corresponds to TRBD2 (6 bases). The CDR3 is 16 residues long. Per germline, CDR1 SGHVS and CDR2 FQNEAQ. Trimming took 4 bases from V and 5 from J, leaving 21 bases between them. CDR3 residues: CASSSSTGTSEHEQYF. The CDR3 coding sequence is TGTGCCAGCAGCTCGTCCACCGGGACTTCGGAGCACGAGCAGTACTTC.

The gene calls are TRBV12-3 or TRBV12-4 and TRBJ1-2, with D uncertain. CDR3 length: 11 amino acids. Trimming pared 7 bases from V and 4 bases from J, leaving 7 bases between. CDR3 nucleotides: TGTGCCAGCATAGGAACCTATGGCTACACCTTC. Its protein is CASIGTYGYTF.

This clonotype was observed a handful of times. This rearrangement joins TRBV6-2 or TRBV6-3 to TRBJ2-3; either TRBD1 or TRBD2 may fit D (5 bases each). The CDR3 totals 16 residues. Per the germline V gene, CDR1 is MNHEY and CDR2 is SVGEGT. Trimming shortened V by 2 bases and J by 0 bases, and 12 bases separated the two germline ends. The CDR3 DNA is TGTGCCAGCAGTTACCGGGACGTTTCTAGCACAGATACGCAGTATTTT. Translated, it gives CASSYRDVSSTDTQYF.

Many counts were recorded for this clonotype. This chain connects TRBV7-9 to TRBJ1-4, with D unclear. This CDR3 comprises 13 residues. With 2 bases removed from V and 6 bases from J, the gap between germline ends came to 7 bases. From germline, CDR1 is SEHNR and CDR2 FQNEAQ (reference sequence). The CDR3 spells CASSLLGHEKLFF. The DNA for the CDR3 is TGTGCCAGCAGCTTATTAGGGCATGAAAAACTGTTTTTT.

This clonotype was found a few times. This chain uses TRBV7-9 with TRBJ2-7; a weak D match, TRBD1 (5 bases). There are 14 residues in the CDR3. Between the trimmed V and J ends, which lost 1 base and 3 bases, there was a span of 10 bases. Germline V gene data show CDR1 as SEHNR and CDR2 as FQNEAQ (reference sequence). The CDR3 DNA reads TGTGCCAGCAGCTTAGTAGGGGAAGTCTACGAGCAGTACTTC. Amino acids: CASSLVGEVYEQYF.

This clonotype showed up just a few times. The chain employs TRBV2 and TRBJ1-2, with 9 nucleotides matching TRBD1. V lost 10 bases, J lost 7 bases, and 10 bases stayed unmatched. Germline CDR1 is SNHLY and CDR2 is FYNNEI. The CDR3 is 13 amino acids. The CDR3 nucleotides are TGTGCCACTGTCGAGGACAGGGGAGCTGGCTACACCTTC. Translating gives CATVEDRGAGYTF.

The gene calls are TRBV19 and TRBJ1-1; D is unresolved. Germline lookup yields CDR1 LNHDA and CDR2 SQIVND (reference sequence). The CDR3 length is 12 residues. Between the trimmed V and J ends, which lost 6 bases and 3 bases, there was a span of 8 bases. The chain's CDR3 is CASRVPYTEAFF. The CDR3 nucleotides are TGTGCCAGTAGGGTGCCGTACACTGAAGCTTTCTTT.